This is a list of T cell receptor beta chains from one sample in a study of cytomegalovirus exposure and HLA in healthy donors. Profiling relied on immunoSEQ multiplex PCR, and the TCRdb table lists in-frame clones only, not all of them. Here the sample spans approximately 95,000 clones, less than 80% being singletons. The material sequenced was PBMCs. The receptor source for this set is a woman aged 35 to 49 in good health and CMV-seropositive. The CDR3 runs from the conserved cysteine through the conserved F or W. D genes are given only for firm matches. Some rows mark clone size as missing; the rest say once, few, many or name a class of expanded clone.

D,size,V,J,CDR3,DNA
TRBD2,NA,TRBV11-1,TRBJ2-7,CASSSGLAGEQYF,TGTGCCAGCAGCTCGGGACTAGCGGGCGAGCAGTACTTC
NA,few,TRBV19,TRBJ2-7,CASSIPPTGLTTYEQYF,TGTGCCAGTAGTATCCCACCGACAGGACTTACCACCTACGAGCAGTACTTC
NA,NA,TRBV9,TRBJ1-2,CASSVETEQNGYTF,TGTGCCAGCAGCGTAGAAACAGAGCAGAATGGCTACACCTTC
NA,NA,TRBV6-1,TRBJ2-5,CASSEARATQYF,TGTGCCAGCAGTGAAGCCAGGGCGACCCAGTACTTC
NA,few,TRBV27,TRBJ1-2,CASSPQGKEAYTF,TGTGCCAGCAGTCCCCAGGGCAAGGAAGCCTACACCTTC
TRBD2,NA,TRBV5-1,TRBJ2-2,CASSLALAGGAGELFF,TGCGCCAGCAGCTTGGCCCTAGCGGGAGGTGCCGGGGAGCTGTTTTTT
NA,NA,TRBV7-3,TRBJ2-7,CASSLGSSDTYEQYF,TGTGCCAGCAGCTTAGGGTCTAGCGACACCTACGAGCAGTACTTC
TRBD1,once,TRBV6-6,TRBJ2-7,CASRAPGTGASYEQYF,TGTGCCAGCAGGGCACCGGGGACAGGGGCCTCCTACGAGCAGTACTTC
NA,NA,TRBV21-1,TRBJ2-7,CASSPDPGTSGRKHEQYF,TGTGCCAGCAGCCCCGACCCCGGGACTAGCGGGAGAAAACACGAGCAGTACTTC
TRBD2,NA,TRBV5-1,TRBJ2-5,CASSSSGLAGPETQYF,TGCGCCAGCAGCTCCTCGGGACTAGCGGGCCCGGAGACCCAGTACTTC
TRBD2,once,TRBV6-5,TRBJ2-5,CASSYSKASGRAQYF,TGTGCCAGCAGTTACTCGAAGGCTAGCGGGAGGGCCCAGTACTTC
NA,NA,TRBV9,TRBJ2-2,CASSVGQAGGELFF,TGTGCCAGCAGCGTAGGACAAGCGGGCGGGGAGCTGTTTTTT
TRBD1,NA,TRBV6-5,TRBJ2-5,CASRPDRDPQTQYF,TGTGCCAGCAGGCCTGACAGGGATCCACAGACCCAGTACTTC
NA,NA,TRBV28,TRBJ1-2,CASSIPSNYGYTF,TGTGCCAGCAGTATCCCTTCTAACTATGGCTACACCTTC
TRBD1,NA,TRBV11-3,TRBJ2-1,CASSQGASDYNEQFF,TGTGCCAGCTCACAGGGGGCCTCAGATTACAATGAGCAGTTCTTC
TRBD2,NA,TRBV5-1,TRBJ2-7,CASSVGTSGSYEQYF,TGCGCCAGCAGCGTCGGGACTAGCGGGAGTTACGAGCAGTACTTC
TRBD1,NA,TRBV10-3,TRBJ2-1,CAIRGQPPLNEQFF,TGTGCCATCAGGGGACAGCCACCTCTGAATGAGCAGTTCTTC
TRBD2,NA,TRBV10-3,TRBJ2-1,CAISESAGVYNEQFF,TGTGCCATCAGTGAGTCTGCGGGGGTGTACAATGAGCAGTTCTTC
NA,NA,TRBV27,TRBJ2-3,CASSPYGGRSTDTQYF,TGTGCCAGCAGTCCATATGGAGGGCGAAGCACAGATACGCAGTATTTT
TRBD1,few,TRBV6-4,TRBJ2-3,CASSPGQGTVDTQYF,TGTGCCAGCAGTCCAGGACAGGGGACGGTGGATACGCAGTATTTT
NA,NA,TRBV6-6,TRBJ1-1,CASKEDLNTEAFF,TGTGCCAGCAAGGAGGATTTGAACACTGAAGCTTTCTTT
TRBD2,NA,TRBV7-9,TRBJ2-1,CSSSLVGLAGLYNEQFF,TGTTCCAGCAGCTTAGTAGGACTAGCGGGACTGTACAATGAGCAGTTCTTC
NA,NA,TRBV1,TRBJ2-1,CTSSRKPGLAGYNEQFF,TGCACCAGCAGCCGGAAACCGGGACTAGCGGGGTACAATGAGCAGTTCTTC